These 5 T cell receptor beta chains share one sample of origin, sequenced in a study of CD8 T cells in Susac syndrome. The authors reverse transcribed roughly 0.5 to 1 ug RNA with random hexamers. TCRdb analysed the immunoSEQ multiplex PCR reads with MiXCR anew, one entry per CDR3 protein. The sample holds 140,000 or so distinct CDR3 sequences, 90% to 96% seen once. Sequencing was performed on CD4+ T cells from PBMCs. All receptors come from a human donor with Susac syndrome.

The V gene is TRBV29-1, the J gene TRBJ2-7, with 9 bases identical to TRBD2. This CDR3 contains 15 residues. Germline V lookup: CDR1 SQVTM, CDR2 ANQGSEA. V shed 4 bases and J 7 bases; nucleotides not matched to a gene: 14. The CDR3 is CSVVVFSGSLEEQYF. Here the CDR3 DNA reads TGCAGCGTTGTCGTATTTAGCGGGAGTCTGGAGGAGCAGTACTTC.

The chain employs TRBV4-1 and TRBJ2-7; D is possibly TRBD2 (5 bases). The V and J ends lost 1 base and 3 bases respectively, with 13 bases between them. The germline V gene encodes CDR1 MGHRA and CDR2 YSYEKL. The CDR3 extends over 15 amino acids. DNA of the CDR3: TGCGCCAGCAGCCAAGCGTCCGCCGGGATCTACGAGCAGTACTTC. Encoded protein: CASSQASAGIYEQYF.

The chain uses TRBV12-3 or TRBV12-4 and TRBJ1-2; D possibly corresponds to TRBD1 (6 bases). This CDR3 has 15 amino acids. V lost 1 base, J lost 6 bases, and 15 bases lay in between. The chain's CDR3 is CASSLDLDRVNGYTF. CDR3 sequence (DNA): TGTGCCAGCAGTTTAGACCTGGACAGAGTCAATGGCTACACCTTC.

CDR3 bases: TGTGCCACCACAGGGTCACCATCCTACGAGCAGTACTTC. It codes for CATTGSPSYEQYF. The chain carries TRBV28 and TRBJ2-7, with D possibly being TRBD1 (6 bases). CDR3 size: 13 residues. Germline CDR1 is MDHEN and CDR2 is SYDVKM. Trimming shortened V by 10 bases and J by 1 base, and 14 bases separated the two germline ends.

The chain joins TRBV29-1 to TRBJ2-4; D uncertain. V was shortened by 6 bases and J by 0 bases, with 12 bases between the two germline ends. CDR1 is SQVTM, CDR2 ANQGSEA, per germline. This CDR3 spans 14 amino acids. CDR3 in amino acids: CSVSDLLAKNIQYF. For the CDR3, the DNA is TGCAGCGTGTCTGATTTACTAGCCAAAAACATTCAGTACTTC.